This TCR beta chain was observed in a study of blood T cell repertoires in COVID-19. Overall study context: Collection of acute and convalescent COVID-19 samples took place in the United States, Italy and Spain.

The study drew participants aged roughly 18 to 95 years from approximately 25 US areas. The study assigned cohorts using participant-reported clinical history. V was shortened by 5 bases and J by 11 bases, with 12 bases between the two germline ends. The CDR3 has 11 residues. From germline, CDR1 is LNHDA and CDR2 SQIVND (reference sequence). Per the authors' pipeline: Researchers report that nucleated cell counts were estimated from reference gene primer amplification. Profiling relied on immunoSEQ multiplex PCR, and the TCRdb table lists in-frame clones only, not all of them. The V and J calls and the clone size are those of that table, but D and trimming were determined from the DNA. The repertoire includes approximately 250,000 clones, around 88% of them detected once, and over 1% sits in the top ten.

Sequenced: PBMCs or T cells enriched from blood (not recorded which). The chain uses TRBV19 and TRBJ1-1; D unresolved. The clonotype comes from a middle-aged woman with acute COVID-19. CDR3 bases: TGTGCCAGTAGTCTTCGTACGGGGGCTTTCTTT. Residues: CASSLRTGAFF.